A single sample is the source of the 24 T cell receptor beta chains below, sequenced in a study of blood T cells in healthy people across ages. A second roughly 6 to 12 cycle PCR used barcoded and J-beta primers. TCRdb re-derived calls from the 5' RACE reads in MiXCR, one entry per CDR3 protein. The repertoire includes 800,000 to 950,000 distinct CDR3 sequences, about 48% of them detected once, and 13% sits in the top ten. Specimen: blood. All receptors derive from a man between 25 and 39 years old in good health.

This sequence joins TRBV12-3 or TRBV12-4 and TRBJ2-5; 13 bases agree with TRBD2. Trimming removed 4 bases from V and 2 bases from J; junction bases left unmatched: 4. The CDR3 loop spans 16 amino acids. CDR3 region: CASSSGTSGVQETQYF. The CDR3 bases are TGTGCCAGCAGTTCCGGGACTAGCGGGGTTCAAGAGACCCAGTACTTC.

A word on this clonotype: The junction departs from germline at one end; a sequencing error may be responsible. This chain joins TRBV15 and TRBJ2-1; D possibly corresponds to TRBD2 (5 bases). The CDR3 length is 14 residues. In germline, CDR1 is LNHNV, CDR2 YYDKDF (reference sequence). DNA of the CDR3: TGTGCCACCAGCAGAGGGACTTCACTCAATGGGCAGTTCTTC. Protein: CATSRGTSLNGQFF.

This clonotype has just a few counts. The rearrangement uses TRBV12-3 or TRBV12-4 and TRBJ1-4; tentatively, D is TRBD1 (5 bases). The ends were cut back, 6 bases at V and 6 bases at J, with 17 bases in the middle. This CDR3 comprises 15 residues. The CDR3 protein is CASSPNGRGDEKLFF. CDR3 DNA: TGTGCCAGCAGCCCCAACGGGCGGGGGGATGAAAAACTGTTTTTT.

The genes are TRBV10-3 and TRBJ2-3; 10 bases map to TRBD2. Germline V CDR1 and CDR2: ENHRY, SYGVKD. J was trimmed by 2 bases and V by 3 bases; bases with no gene match: 5. The CDR3 extends over 16 amino acids. The CDR3: CAISEWLAGDTDTQYF. The DNA for the CDR3 is TGTGCCATCAGTGAATGGCTAGCGGGAGACACAGATACGCAGTATTTT.

At least ten counts were recorded for this clonotype. The chain links TRBV5-1 to TRBJ2-1; perhaps TRBD2 as D (5 bases). V was shortened by 5 bases and J by 0 bases, with 9 bases between the two germline ends. CDR1 is SGHRS and CDR2 is YFSETQ in the germline V gene. This CDR3 comprises 14 residues. Here the CDR3 DNA reads TGCGCCAGCAGAGCGGAGAGCTCCTACAATGAGCAGTTCTTC. It is translated as CASRAESSYNEQFF.

The V call is TRBV27, the J call TRBJ2-3; TRBD2 aligns across 7 bases. The CDR3 spans 13 residues. With 8 bases clipped from V and 4 bases from J, the junction kept 6 bases outside the gene matches. Germline V CDR1 and CDR2: MNHEY, SMNVEV (reference sequence). The chain's CDR3 is CASEASGADTQYF. The CDR3 coding sequence is TGTGCCAGCGAGGCTAGCGGCGCAGATACGCAGTATTTT.

The chain has TRBV6-1 and TRBJ2-7; D is unresolved. This CDR3 is 13 amino acids long. Trimming took 2 bases from V and 1 from J, leaving 6 bases between them. The V gene's germline CDR1 is MNHNS and CDR2 SASEGT. The CDR3 sequence is CASSERDSYEQYF. Here the CDR3 DNA reads TGTGCCAGCAGTGAAAGAGATTCCTACGAGCAGTACTTC.

This clonotype was counted a few times. The V call is TRBV20-1, the J call TRBJ2-3, with D maybe TRBD2 (6 bases). This CDR3 is built from 14 residues. Germline assignment: CDR1 DFQATT and CDR2 SNEGSKA (reference sequence). V lost 1 base and J 2 bases, leaving 10 bases between the germline ends. For the CDR3, the DNA is TGCAGTGCTAGAGTAGCGGTAATCACAGATACGCAGTATTTT. As protein: CSARVAVITDTQYF.

The chain has TRBV6-5 and TRBJ1-3; no definite D call. The CDR3 is 16 residues long. Germline V gene lookup returns CDR1 MNHEY and CDR2 SVGAGI. Between the trimmed V and J ends, which lost 5 bases and 0 bases, there was a span of 14 bases. The CDR3 DNA reads TGTGCCAGCAGTCCCTCCCAGGCGTCCTCTGGAAACACCATATATTTT. It yields the protein CASSPSQASSGNTIYF.

The chain has TRBV10-3 and TRBJ2-5, with 8 bases identical to TRBD1. The J call may be wrong; the DNA end is better matched by TRBJ2-7. There are 15 residues in the CDR3. Germline assignment: CDR1 ENHRY and CDR2 SYGVKD. The CDR3 spells CAISGTGNPGHEQYF. CDR3 sequence (DNA): TGTGCCATCAGTGGGACAGGGAACCCTGGGCACGAGCAGTACTTC.

The count of this clonotype is one. The rearrangement uses TRBV6-2 or TRBV6-3 and TRBJ2-1; TRBD2 agrees at 11 bases. The CDR3 has 14 amino acids. The trim removed 6 bases at V and 10 bases at J, leaving 8 bases unmatched. Germline-derived CDR1 and CDR2 are MNHEY and SVGEGT. The CDR3 loop is CASRLTSGAREQFF. The DNA of the CDR3 is TGTGCCAGCAGGCTGACTAGCGGGGCTAGAGAGCAGTTCTTC.

Regarding this clonotype: An end of the junction does not agree with germline; a read error may underlie this. The gene calls are TRBV12-3 or TRBV12-4 and TRBJ2-1; D ambiguous. The length of the CDR3 is 15 residues. For the CDR3, the DNA is TGTGCCGGCAGTTTTGGGGTGGGGTTAGTCGATGAGCAGTTCTTC. Encoded protein: CAGSFGVGLVDEQFF.

The V call is TRBV7-2, the J call TRBJ1-4; the D is unclear. CDR1 SGHTA and CDR2 FQGNSA come from the germline V gene. The germline V and J ends were trimmed by 5 bases and 0 bases, with 10 bases remaining between them. This CDR3 is built from 15 residues. Here the CDR3 DNA reads TGTGCCAGCAGCCCGGACGCGGCAACTAATGAAAAACTGTTTTTT. This sequence encodes CASSPDAATNEKLFF.

The chain carries TRBV2 and TRBJ2-5; 8 positions agree with TRBD2. The CDR3 totals 15 residues. CDR1 SNHLY and CDR2 FYNNEI come from the germline V gene. J lost 11 bases, V lost 3 bases, and 14 bases had no gene match. The CDR3 protein is CASSDDGGAYNEQYF. The CDR3 nucleotides are TGTGCCAGCAGTGACGACGGGGGGGCCTACAATGAGCAGTACTTC.

The V gene is TRBV20-1, the J gene TRBJ2-1, with D perhaps matching TRBD1 or TRBD2 (5 bases each). CDR3 length: 14 amino acids. Per germline, CDR1 DFQATT and CDR2 SNEGSKA (reference sequence). Trimming cost V 2 bases and J 5 bases, with 13 bases left between them. The CDR3 protein is CSARIPGRDNEQFF. In DNA form, the CDR3 reads TGCAGTGCTAGAATACCGGGACGGGACAATGAGCAGTTCTTC.

This CDR3 is CASSLGGGNYEQYF. The DNA for the CDR3 is TGTGCCAGCAGTTTAGGTGGCGGTAACTACGAGCAGTACTTC. V usage is TRBV27 and J usage is TRBJ2-7; D is ambiguous. CDR1 and CDR2 from the germline V gene are MNHEY and SMNVEV (reference sequence). The CDR3 sequence is 14 residues long. The germline V and J ends were trimmed by 2 bases and 3 bases, with 11 bases remaining between them.

As for this clonotype: The junction departs from germline at one end; a sequencing error may be responsible. J is TRBJ2-1 and V is TRBV10-3, with D hard to call. The CDR3 is 13 residues long. From germline, CDR1 is ENHRY and CDR2 SYGVKD. The CDR3 DNA is TGTGCCCTCAGTGACCAGGATTACAATGAGCAGTTCTTC. Its protein is CALSDQDYNEQFF.

In its sample, this clonotype was seen many times. V gene TRBV27 combines with J gene TRBJ2-3; tentatively, D is TRBD2 (7 bases). The germline V gene encodes CDR1 MNHEY and CDR2 SMNVEV (reference sequence). The CDR3 spans 14 residues. V was clipped by 2 bases and J by 2 bases, with 8 bases between them. The CDR3 region has the DNA TGTGCCAGCAGTTTACGGGGGGCCACAGATACGCAGTATTTT. Translating it yields CASSLRGATDTQYF.

The chain recombines TRBV27 with TRBJ2-7, with 8 bases that match TRBD2. The V and J ends lost 8 bases and 7 bases, in that order; junction bases with no gene match: 10. This CDR3 has 13 residues. In germline, CDR1 is MNHEY, CDR2 SMNVEV (reference sequence). The CDR3 DNA is TGTGCCAGCCGTGAGGGGACTAGGTGGGAGCAGTACTTC. It codes for CASREGTRWEQYF.

The chain is built from TRBV7-3 and TRBJ1-6, with TRBD1 as a possible D gene (5 bases). Germline V gene sequence: CDR1 SGHTA, CDR2 FQGTGA. The CDR3 totals 14 residues. V was pared by 3 bases and J by 7 bases, with 10 bases between. CDR3 in DNA: TGTGCCAGCAGCTTGGGACCCCTAAATTCACCCCTCCACTTT. It translates to CASSLGPLNSPLHF.

The chain employs TRBV27 and TRBJ2-4, with 8 nucleotides matching TRBD2. The assigned J gene may be wrong: the sequence end matches TRBJ2-7 better. The length of the CDR3 is 15 residues. CDR1 is MNHEY, CDR2 SMNVEV, per germline (reference sequence). CDR3: CASSCSAGTSYEQYF. The DNA of the CDR3 is TGTGCCAGCAGTTGTTCAGCCGGGACTAGCTACGAGCAGTACTTC.

Of note for this clonotype: A much larger clone lies a single base off, so this may be a read error. The V gene is TRBV6-2 or TRBV6-3, the J gene TRBJ2-7; unclear D gene. Deletions cut 6 bases from V and 0 bases from J, with 6 bases between. Germline V gene data show CDR1 as MNHEY and CDR2 as SVGEGT. The CDR3 is 12 amino acids. The CDR3 nucleotides read TGTGCCAGCAGCGAGTTCTCCTACGAGCAGTACTTC. It specifies CASSEFSYEQYF.

The chain uses TRBV27 and TRBJ2-1; D may be TRBD1 (5 bases). Germline CDR1 is MNHEY and CDR2 is SMNVEV (reference sequence). V was shortened by 9 bases and J by 8 bases, with 17 bases between the two germline ends. This CDR3 contains 13 residues. The chain's CDR3 is CASSNQGKDEQFF. In DNA, the CDR3 is TGTGCCAGTTCAAATCAGGGTAAGGATGAGCAGTTCTTC.

The V and J genes are TRBV5-6 and TRBJ1-4; no clear D. V was trimmed by 4 bases and J by 7 bases, leaving 20 bases between them. The CDR3 contains 16 residues. Germline assignment: CDR1 SGHDT and CDR2 YYEEEE. Here the CDR3 DNA reads TGTGCCAGCAGCATGTATGGGAATCCGAGGAGTGAAAAACTGTTTTTT. As protein: CASSMYGNPRSEKLFF. Filled out from reference TRBV5-6 and TRBJ1-4, the complete variable domain reads DAGVTQSPTHLIKTRGQQVTLRCSPKSGHDTVSWYQQALGQGPQFIFQYYEEEERQRGNFPDRFSGHQFPNYSSELNVNALLLGDSALYLCASSMYGNPRSEKLFFGSGTQLSVL.